Presented here are 15 T cell receptor beta chains from one specimen sequenced in a study of blood T cell repertoires in COVID-19. Here immunoSEQ multiplex PCR was the method, and the copy in TCRdb shows in-frame clones only, minus some. This sample has tens of thousands of clones, with around 85% found just once. Sequenced: peripheral blood. The origin of the receptors is an elderly man with acute or convalescent COVID-19.

The chain recombines TRBV19 with TRBJ2-6; TRBD1 matches at 7 bases. CDR3 size: 15 residues. Germline V gene data show CDR1 as LNHDA and CDR2 as SQIVND (reference sequence). Trimming took 6 bases from V and 5 from J; bases not matched to a gene: 7. DNA of the CDR3: TGTGCCAGTAGCCCCCGACAGGGTTGGGCCAACGTCCTGACTTTC. It translates to CASSPRQGWANVLTF.

This sequence joins TRBV27 and TRBJ1-2, with D hard to call. The germline V gene encodes CDR1 MNHEY and CDR2 SMNVEV (reference sequence). This CDR3 is 15 amino acids long. Trimming took off 7 bases at V and 1 base at J, with 16 bases between the two ends. In DNA form, the CDR3 reads TGTGCCAGCACCTCCTTCGGGGTTATTAACTATGGCTACACCTTC. This codes for CASTSFGVINYGYTF.

This clone was detected once. The CDR3 region has the DNA TGTGCCAGTAGTATGACTTTCGAGACAGGGAAAGAGACCCAGTACTTC. Translation: CASSMTFETGKETQYF. The rearrangement joins TRBV19 to TRBJ2-5; 7 bases match TRBD1. V dropped 3 bases and J dropped 3; count of bases not matched to a gene: 10. The germline V gene encodes CDR1 LNHDA and CDR2 SQIVND (reference sequence). The CDR3 is 16 amino acids.

V gene TRBV7-3 combines with J gene TRBJ2-7, with D possibly matching TRBD2 (6 bases). The CDR3 is 14 residues long. CDR1 SGHTA and CDR2 FQGTGA come from the germline V gene. V was clipped by 0 bases and J by 7 bases, with 13 bases between them. This CDR3 reads CASSLTDGAGEQYF. In DNA, the CDR3 is TGTGCCAGCAGCTTAACGGACGGGGCGGGGGAGCAGTACTTC. Supplemented by reference TRBV7-3 and TRBJ2-7, the full variable domain reads GAGVSQTPSNKVTEKGKYVELRCDPISGHTALYWYRQSLGQGPEFLIYFQGTGAADDSGLPNDRFFAVRPEGSVSTLKIQRTERGDSAVYLCASSLTDGAGEQYFGPGTRLTVT.

This rearrangement joins TRBV12-3 or TRBV12-4 to TRBJ1-2; TRBD1 is a possible D gene (6 bases). The CDR3 runs to 13 residues. Trimming removed 3 bases at V and 3 bases at J, with 8 bases between. The CDR3 sequence is CASSFRQDYGYTF. The CDR3 DNA follows: TGTGCCAGCAGTTTTAGACAGGACTATGGCTACACCTTC.

CDR3 DNA: TGTGCCACCAGATCAGCGGGAGGAAACACAGATACGCAGTATTTT. Encoded protein: CATRSAGGNTDTQYF. The rearrangement uses TRBV24-1 and TRBJ2-3, with 9 bases lining up with TRBD2. V lost 7 bases to trimming and J lost 2 bases; unmatched junction nucleotides: 6. The CDR3 is 15 amino acids. Looked up from germline, CDR1 is KGHDR and CDR2 is SFDVKD.

The count of this clone is one. The chain employs TRBV19 and TRBJ2-1; TRBD2 aligns across 10 bases. The CDR3 covers 14 residues. Trimming removed 8 bases from V and 9 bases from J; junction bases left unmatched: 10. Per the germline V gene, CDR1 is LNHDA and CDR2 is SQIVND (reference sequence). CDR3: CASRDSGRRSEQFF. CDR3 nucleotides: TGTGCCAGTCGGGATAGCGGGAGGCGAAGTGAGCAGTTCTTC.

This clone came up once. The V call is TRBV27, the J call TRBJ2-1; 13 nucleotides agree with TRBD2. Germline V gene data show CDR1 as MNHEY and CDR2 as SMNVEV (reference sequence). Trimming at V came to 8 bases and at J to 9 bases, leaving 10 bases not matched to a gene. The CDR3 spans 15 residues. CDR3 in DNA: TGTGCCAGCGCACGGACTAGCGGGAGTATCACTGAGCAGTTCTTC. Protein sequence: CASARTSGSITEQFF.

This clone has just a few counts. CDR3 loop: CAWSGQGNYNEQFF. DNA of the CDR3: TGTGCCTGGAGTGGTCAGGGAAACTACAATGAGCAGTTCTTC. V gene TRBV30 combines with J gene TRBJ2-1, with D possibly matching TRBD1 (5 bases). Trimming stripped 1 base from V and 3 bases from J, with 10 bases between. In germline, CDR1 is GTSNPN, CDR2 SVGIG (reference sequence). The CDR3 has 14 residues.

This clone was seen once. The chain carries TRBV5-1 and TRBJ2-2; D might be TRBD1 (5 bases). The germline CDR1 and CDR2 sequences are SGHRS and YFSETQ. V was shortened by 7 bases and J by 1 base, with 11 bases between the two germline ends. CDR3 length equals 14 residues. CDR3 residues: CASLGAMNTGELFF. In nucleotides, the CDR3 is TGCGCCAGCCTAGGGGCAATGAACACCGGGGAGCTGTTTTTT.

The chain links TRBV3-1 (or the pseudogene TRBV3-2) to TRBJ1-5; 8 bases map to TRBD1. There are 15 residues in the CDR3. Germline CDR1 reads LGHDT; CDR2 reads YNNKEL (reference sequence). The ends lost 1 base at V and 6 bases at J; junction bases unmatched: 5. CDR3 residues: CASSQGGRGLQPQHF. The CDR3 DNA reads TGTGCCAGCAGCCAAGGGGGCAGGGGGCTTCAGCCCCAGCATTTT.

The chain joins TRBV21-1 to TRBJ1-1. TRBV21-1 is a known pseudogene. The CDR3 is made up of 15 amino acids. Here the CDR3 DNA reads TGTGCCAGCAGCCCGAGTTTAGGGAGCAGACCCGAAGCTTTCTTT. Amino acid sequence: CASSPSLGSRPEAFF.

This sequence joins TRBV19 and TRBJ2-7; 12 bases agree with TRBD1. The CDR3 is 15 amino acids. Germline assignment: CDR1 LNHDA and CDR2 SQIVND (reference sequence). The junction had 12 bases not matched to a gene; V was cut back by 5 bases and J by 10 bases. CDR3 bases: TGTGCCAGTAGTGATATACCGGGACAGGGGGCCGGTCAGTACTTC. It codes for CASSDIPGQGAGQYF.

The chain couples TRBV30 to TRBJ2-7; 9 nucleotides align to TRBD2. Germline lookup yields CDR1 GTSNPN and CDR2 SVGIG (reference sequence). The CDR3 covers 12 residues. The V and J ends lost 3 bases and 4 bases, in that order; junction bases with no gene match: 1. The DNA for the CDR3 is TGTGCCTGGAGAACTAGCGGGTACGAGCAGTACTTC. The encoded protein is CAWRTSGYEQYF.

This sequence joins TRBV19 and TRBJ1-1; possibly TRBD1 for D (5 bases). Trimming stripped 3 bases from V and 4 bases from J, with 15 bases between. The CDR3 runs 15 residues. Germline loops: CDR1 LNHDA, CDR2 SQIVND (reference sequence). The CDR3 here is CASSIKVGQGTEAFF. CDR3 in DNA: TGTGCCAGTAGTATCAAGGTGGGGCAGGGCACTGAAGCTTTCTTT.